The rows below give T cell receptor beta chains drawn from one sample of a study of blood T cell repertoires in COVID-19. TCRdb's copy holds only in-frame clones and misses some; the assay was immunoSEQ multiplex PCR. Here the sample spans fewer than 250,000 clones, about four fifths being singletons. The sequenced material came from PBMCs or T cells enriched from blood (not recorded which). All receptors come from a woman aged 50 to 65 with acute COVID-19. Both conserved end residues are part of each CDR3. D genes are given only for firm matches. Rows may omit the clone size; those that give it use once, few, many or a size class.

J gene,clone size,V gene,D gene,CDR3 protein,CDR3 DNA
TRBJ2-5,NA,TRBV7-2,TRBD2,CASSWGLSGRAGETQYF,TGTGCCAGCAGCTGGGGACTAAGCGGGAGGGCCGGGGAGACCCAGTACTTC
TRBJ2-7,once,TRBV13,NA,CASSFRGKGEQYF,TGTGCCAGCAGCTTTCGGGGAAAAGGCGAGCAGTACTTC
TRBJ1-2,many,TRBV6-1,NA,CASSEGIVANYGYTF,TGTGCCAGCAGTGAAGGAATCGTAGCTAACTATGGCTACACCTTC
TRBJ2-2,once,TRBV19,NA,CASSIQGSANTGELFF,TGTGCCAGTAGTATTCAGGGCAGCGCGAACACCGGGGAGCTGTTTTTT
TRBJ2-7,NA,TRBV5-6,TRBD2,CASSLGLAGHSYEQYF,TGTGCCAGCAGCTTGGGACTAGCGGGGCACTCCTACGAGCAGTACTTC
TRBJ1-2,NA,TRBV11-2,NA,CASSLVIGQNHGYTF,TGTGCCAGCAGCTTAGTCATTGGACAGAACCATGGCTACACCTTC
TRBJ1-4,NA,TRBV6-5,TRBD1,CASRSSGGANEKLFF,TGTGCCAGCAGATCCTCAGGGGGTGCTAATGAAAAACTGTTTTTT
TRBJ1-3,NA,TRBV5-8,TRBD1,CASSSGQTGNTIYF,TGTGCCAGCAGTTCGGGACAGACTGGAAACACCATATATTTT
TRBJ2-5,NA,TRBV18,NA,CASSAGNGETQYF,TGTGCCAGCTCCGCAGGAAATGGAGAGACCCAGTACTTC
TRBJ1-3,NA,TRBV18,TRBD1,CASSRGQASGNTIYF,TGTGCCAGCTCACGGGGACAGGCCTCTGGAAACACCATATATTTT
TRBJ1-6,NA,TRBV10-2,TRBD1,CASSGTGQNSPLHF,TGCGCCAGCAGTGGTACGGGACAGAATTCACCCCTCCACTTT
TRBJ1-2,NA,TRBV30,NA,CAWSAGLPMHGYTF,TGTGCCTGGAGTGCGGGACTCCCGATGCATGGCTACACCTTC
TRBJ2-5,NA,TRBV5-8,TRBD2,CASSGEGLAVGETQYF,TGTGCCAGCAGCGGGGAGGGACTAGCGGTTGGGGAGACCCAGTACTTC